This TCR beta chain was sequenced during a study of graft-versus-host responses after intestinal transplantation. Study details: Recipients had transplants, and these were multivisceral, liver-intestinal, or isolated intestinal. Anti-thymocyte globulin induction, then tacrolimus and steroids for around 3 years, went to all recipients. Points from the study as a whole: Researchers found peak circulating GvH clone levels linked to early post-transplant HvG declines. GvH clones appeared in recipient marrow, some first in ileum or blood.

With 8 bases clipped from V and 4 bases from J, the junction kept 7 bases outside the gene matches. Looked up from germline, CDR1 is SQVTM and CDR2 is ANQGSEA. The CDR3 sequence is 13 residues long. As concerns this clone: No antigen is known for it.

Profiling relied on immunoSEQ multiplex PCR, and the TCRdb table lists in-frame clones only, not all of them. The sample holds some 90,000 clones, 75% to 90% seen once. This TCR was sampled from a human donor who received an intestinal transplant. Source: unstimulated CD4+ T cells sorted from spleen or lymph node cells, taken before intestinal transplant. The chain couples TRBV29-1 to TRBJ2-3; 9 positions match TRBD2. The CDR3 protein is CSPRLAASDTQYF. DNA of the CDR3: TGCAGCCCCAGACTAGCGGCGTCAGATACGCAGTATTTT.